This T cell receptor (beta chain) was sequenced in a study of shared clonotypes between healthy human individuals. Study in general: Aged between 18 and 49, the donors were a couple of women and a few men.

This clone has more than one count but fewer than ten. The run depth of the assay was deep. Genomic DNA belonging to each subset was distributed in equal measure over several immunoSEQ plates. Template amounts of roughly 280 ng DNA, 30,000 or so T cell genomes, were employed in unsorted PBMC replicate PCRs. Clones were read by immunoSEQ multiplex PCR, and TCRdb kept only the in-frame ones, dropping some. Found here are some 470,000 clones, around 80% of them singletons; the top ten hold under 15%. The V and J ends lost 2 bases and 7 bases respectively, with 17 bases between them. This CDR3 is built from 15 residues. CDR1 and CDR2 from the germline V gene are LNHDA and SQIVND (reference sequence).

The sample was PBMCs. This receptor was identified in a woman in her forties in good health. Some clones in this sample may be carry-over from other donors' samples. V usage is TRBV19 and J usage is TRBJ1-1, with unresolved D. The CDR3 DNA is TGTGCCAGTAGTATAAGCGAGACGGATACCGGTGAAGCTTTCTTT. It codes for CASSISETDTGEAFF.